Listed here are 30 T cell receptor beta chains from one sample, sequenced in a study of T cell responses to AZD1222 COVID-19 vaccine. The table came from immunoSEQ multiplex PCR; TCRdb's copy has only in-frame clones and leaves some out. The profile covers about 66,000 clones, with more than 60% appearing a single time and less than 4.5% taken by the ten largest. Source: peripheral blood, taken 28 days after the second AZD1222 dose. All receptors derive from an adult who received the AZD1222 COVID-19 vaccine.

The chain links TRBV5-1 to TRBJ1-3; possibly TRBD1 for D (6 bases). V was shortened by 4 bases and J by 5 bases, with 16 bases between the two germline ends. This CDR3 spans 15 amino acids. Germline V CDR1 and CDR2: SGHRS, YFSETQ. CDR3 amino acids: CASSLGGGTRNTIYF. The CDR3 region has the DNA TGCGCCAGCAGCCTAGGTGGGGGGACACGAAACACCATATATTTT.

The rearrangement links TRBV12-3 or TRBV12-4 to TRBJ2-5; D uncertain. This CDR3 is 12 amino acids long. Trimming left V 3 bases short and J 1 base short, with 3 bases between. This CDR3 is CASSFSQETQYF. DNA for the CDR3: TGTGCCAGCAGTTTTTCCCAAGAGACCCAGTACTTC.

This clone was detected only once. The chain has TRBV24-1 and TRBJ2-1; D uncertain. The V end lost 4 bases, the J end lost 9 bases, and 12 bases lay between the germline ends. This CDR3 spans 13 amino acids. The germline gives CDR1 KGHDR, CDR2 SFDVKD. CDR3 in amino acids: CATSERTDLEQFF. The DNA for the CDR3 is TGTGCCACCAGTGAACGGACGGACCTTGAGCAGTTCTTC.

This clone was seen a few times. The V call is TRBV10-2, the J call TRBJ2-2, with TRBD1 matching 10 bases. J lost 7 bases, V lost 0 bases, and 5 bases had no gene match. The V gene's germline CDR1 is WSHSY and CDR2 SAAADI. The CDR3 extends over 16 amino acids. The CDR3 sequence is CASSESETGGHGELFF. Here the CDR3 DNA reads TGCGCCAGCAGTGAGTCCGAGACAGGGGGCCACGGGGAGCTGTTTTTT.

The chain couples TRBV19 to TRBJ1-2; 7 bases map to TRBD1. V dropped 6 bases and J dropped 4; count of bases not matched to a gene: 8. CDR1 is LNHDA, CDR2 SQIVND, per germline (reference sequence). CDR3 length: 14 amino acids. The CDR3 loop is CASRSQGYSYGYTF. The CDR3, as DNA: TGTGCCAGTAGATCACAGGGGTACTCCTATGGCTACACCTTC.

The chain has TRBV27 and TRBJ2-2; TRBD1 matches at 7 bases. There are 13 residues in the CDR3. Looked up from germline, CDR1 is MNHEY and CDR2 is SMNVEV (reference sequence). The V gene end was trimmed by 3 bases and the J gene end by 6 bases; junction bases not matched to a gene: 1. CDR3 protein: CASSFTGAGELFF. The CDR3 DNA reads as TGTGCCAGCAGTTTCACAGGGGCCGGGGAGCTGTTTTTT.

The V call is TRBV19, the J call TRBJ2-2; 11 nucleotides agree with TRBD1. With 3 bases clipped from V and 4 bases from J, the junction kept 4 bases outside the gene matches. The CDR3 runs 16 residues. CDR1 and CDR2 from the germline V gene are LNHDA and SQIVND (reference sequence). The CDR3 region is CASSISGQGGTGELFF. In DNA form, the CDR3 reads TGTGCCAGTAGTATTTCGGGACAGGGGGGCACCGGGGAGCTGTTTTTT. The full variable domain, in which reference TRBV19 and TRBJ2-2 provide the parts outside the CDR3, is DGGITQSPKYLFRKEGQNVTLSCEQNLNHDAMYWYRQDPGQGLRLIYYSQIVNDFQKGDIAEGYSVSREKKESFPLTVTSAQKNPTAFYLCASSISGQGGTGELFFGEGSRLTVL.

This clone was found a few times. The chain employs TRBV10-1 and TRBJ2-1, with no clear D. The germline V gene encodes CDR1 WNHNN and CDR2 SYGVQD (reference sequence). Between the trimmed V and J ends, which lost 2 bases and 6 bases, there was a span of 8 bases. This CDR3 region has 13 residues. DNA for the CDR3: TGCGCCAGCAGTGAGAATTTGGGCAATGAGCAGTTCTTC. It codes for CASSENLGNEQFF.

The J gene is TRBJ2-5, the V gene TRBV27; 7 nucleotides match TRBD2. J lost 4 bases, V lost 3 bases, and 5 bases had no gene match. The CDR3 spans 14 residues. Germline-derived CDR1 and CDR2 are MNHEY and SMNVEV (reference sequence). CDR3 in amino acids: CASSFRGRGETQYF. CDR3 nucleotide sequence: TGTGCCAGCAGTTTTCGGGGGAGGGGAGAGACCCAGTACTTC.

The rearrangement uses TRBV3-1 (or the pseudogene TRBV3-2) and TRBJ2-2; no reliable D call. The germline V gene encodes CDR1 LGHDT and CDR2 YNNKEL (reference sequence). The CDR3 extends over 13 amino acids. V lost 8 bases and J 0 bases, leaving 7 bases between the germline ends. CDR3 sequence: CASQGSNTGELFF. The CDR3 DNA is TGTGCCAGCCAAGGATCGAACACCGGGGAGCTGTTTTTT.

The chain has TRBV3-1 (or the pseudogene TRBV3-2) and TRBJ1-1; no clear D gene. Trimming shortened V by 1 base and J by 5 bases, and 8 bases separated the two germline ends. Looked up from germline, CDR1 is LGHDT and CDR2 is YNNKEL (reference sequence). The CDR3 runs to 13 residues. CDR3 amino acids: CASSQAPRTEAFF. The CDR3 DNA is TGTGCCAGCAGCCAAGCCCCCCGAACTGAAGCTTTCTTT.

The CDR3 DNA sequence: TGTGCCAGCGCCTCTGGGACAGGGAGGAATGGCTACACCTTC. Translating gives CASASGTGRNGYTF. The chain uses TRBV7-9 and TRBJ1-2; TRBD1 aligns across 9 bases. V shed 8 bases and J 6 bases; nucleotides not matched to a gene: 10. Looked up from germline, CDR1 is SEHNR and CDR2 is FQNEAQ (reference sequence). This CDR3 region has 14 residues.

This chain links TRBV20-1 with TRBJ1-6, with D unresolved. The ends were cut back, 3 bases at V and 8 bases at J, with 5 bases in the middle. The CDR3 is 11 residues long. CDR1 and CDR2 (germline): DFQATT, SNEGSKA (reference sequence). CDR3: CSARADSPLHF. CDR3 bases: TGCAGTGCTAGGGCAGATTCACCCCTCCACTTT.

This chain connects TRBV15 to TRBJ1-4; D unresolved. Germline lookup yields CDR1 LNHNV and CDR2 YYDKDF (reference sequence). Trimming took off 2 bases at V and 4 bases at J, with 8 bases between the two ends. The CDR3 covers 14 residues. CDR3 protein: CATSRNRGNEKLFF. The DNA of the CDR3 is TGTGCCACCAGCAGAAATCGGGGTAATGAAAAACTGTTTTTT. Complete variable domain (other parts from reference TRBV15 and TRBJ1-4): DAMVIQNPRYQVTQFGKPVTLSCSQTLNHNVMYWYQQKSSQAPKLLFHYYDKDFNNEADTPDNFQSRRPNTSFCFLDIRSPGLGDTAMYLCATSRNRGNEKLFFGSGTQLSVL.

This chain links TRBV24-1 with TRBJ2-3; 8 bases match TRBD2. Germline-derived CDR1 and CDR2 are KGHDR and SFDVKD. The J segment lost 4 bases and the V segment lost 0 bases, leaving 8 bases of the junction unmatched. The CDR3 sequence is 17 residues long. CDR3 nucleotides: TGTGCCACCAGTGATTTGCCCCGTAGCGGGGCTGCAGATACGCAGTATTTT. Translating gives CATSDLPRSGAADTQYF.

The J gene is TRBJ1-2, the V gene TRBV28; the D is unclear. Germline V CDR1 and CDR2: MDHEN, SYDVKM. Trimming removed 2 bases from V and 3 bases from J, with 7 bases in between. The CDR3 totals 13 residues. The CDR3 DNA follows: TGTGCCAGCAGTTTACACCAGGACTATGGCTACACCTTC. It translates to CASSLHQDYGYTF.

The table lists this clone with many counts. The chain recombines TRBV4-2 with TRBJ1-2, with a weak D call TRBD1 (5 bases). The germline V and J ends were trimmed by 4 bases and 7 bases, with 19 bases remaining between them. Germline V gives CDR1 LGHNA, CDR2 YNFKEQ. This CDR3 is 15 amino acids long. The CDR3 reads CASSRGGAAGGGYTF. CDR3 coding DNA: TGTGCCAGCAGCCGGGGGGGTGCAGCAGGTGGTGGCTACACCTTC.

The chain has TRBV21-1 and TRBJ1-1. TRBV21-1 is labeled a pseudogene. The CDR3 loop spans 14 amino acids. CDR3 sequence (DNA): TGTGCCAGCGGGCGGGGCCGCAGGGACACTGAAGCTTTCTTT. Translated, it gives CASGRGRRDTEAFF.

In its sample, this clone was seen once. The CDR3 sequence is CATSRDRGDERQYF. The DNA of the CDR3 is TGTGCCACCAGCCGGGACAGGGGGGACGAGAGGCAGTACTTC. This chain uses TRBV15 with TRBJ2-7; TRBD1 agrees at 11 bases. The CDR3 runs to 14 residues. Trimming cost V 5 bases and J 9 bases; bases outside gene matches: 9. Germline lookup yields CDR1 LNHNV and CDR2 YYDKDF (reference sequence).

The chain joins TRBV3-1 (or the pseudogene TRBV3-2) to TRBJ1-2; D unresolved. Germline values: CDR1 LGHDT, CDR2 YNNKEL (reference sequence). The CDR3 is 15 amino acids. V lost 1 base to trimming and J lost 2 bases, with 11 bases between them. The CDR3 loop is CASSQGPVGNYGYTF. The CDR3 nucleotides read TGTGCCAGCAGCCAAGGACCAGTGGGGAACTATGGCTACACCTTC.

This clone was seen only a few times. The chain carries TRBV9 and TRBJ1-2; D gene unclear. V lost 5 bases and J lost 2, with 7 bases in between. The germline V gene encodes CDR1 SGDLS and CDR2 YYNGEE. CDR3 length: 12 residues. In nucleotides, the CDR3 is TGTGCCAGCAGAAGCCAGAACTATGGCTACACCTTC. Protein: CASRSQNYGYTF.

The rearrangement uses TRBV5-1 and TRBJ2-7; a weak D match, TRBD1 (6 bases). The V end was cut by 6 bases, the J end by 0 bases, with 13 bases between. Per germline, CDR1 SGHRS and CDR2 YFSETQ. The CDR3 is made up of 14 amino acids. The CDR3 region has the DNA TGCGCCAGCACGCGGACAGATTTCTCCTACGAGCAGTACTTC. It is translated as CASTRTDFSYEQYF.

This chain joins TRBV7-9 and TRBJ2-2, with 8 bases matching TRBD2. Germline V gives CDR1 SEHNR, CDR2 FQNEAQ (reference sequence). The CDR3 totals 18 residues. Trimming cost V 3 bases and J 5 bases; bases outside gene matches: 14. The DNA for the CDR3 is TGTGCCAGCAGCTTGAGCGGGGGATTCACGCCCCGGACCGGGGAGCTGTTTTTT. Translation gives CASSLSGGFTPRTGELFF.

The genes are TRBV6-5 and TRBJ1-2; 7 nucleotides agree with TRBD1. Germline V gene sequence: CDR1 MNHEY, CDR2 SVGAGI. Trimming at V came to 7 bases and at J to 7 bases, leaving 6 bases not matched to a gene. CDR3 length equals 12 residues. The CDR3 spells CASIRQGIGYTF. The CDR3 region has the DNA TGTGCCAGCATCCGACAGGGTATTGGCTACACCTTC.

The rearrangement uses TRBV20-1 and TRBJ2-7; D unresolved. The V gene lost 3 bases and the J gene lost 3 bases, with 6 bases spanning the gap. Germline V gives CDR1 DFQATT, CDR2 SNEGSKA (reference sequence). The CDR3 is 11 amino acids. The CDR3 nucleotides read TGCAGTGCTAGTGATGGCTACGAGCAGTACTTC. Encoded protein: CSASDGYEQYF.

This chain uses TRBV18 with TRBJ2-3; D remains ambiguous. The V end lost 6 bases, the J end lost 0 bases, and 10 bases lay between the germline ends. CDR3 length: 14 residues. CDR1 is KGHSH and CDR2 is LQKENI in the germline V gene. This chain's CDR3 is CASSLGYSTDTQYF. The DNA for the CDR3 is TGTGCCAGCTCCCTCGGGTATAGCACAGATACGCAGTATTTT.

This clone appeared a few times. The V call is TRBV25-1, the J call TRBJ1-5; D gene unclear. This CDR3 region has 16 residues. V lost 6 bases, J lost 0 bases, and 15 bases lay in between. Germline loops: CDR1 MGHDK, CDR2 SYGVNS. The CDR3 region has the DNA TGTGCCAGCAGCGCCCGTGGGGTGGATAGCAATCAGCCCCAGCATTTT. Translating it yields CASSARGVDSNQPQHF.

J is TRBJ2-3 and V is TRBV19, with D possibly being TRBD2 (6 bases). Germline CDR1 reads LNHDA; CDR2 reads SQIVND (reference sequence). The V end lost 7 bases, the J end lost 9 bases, and 14 bases lay between the germline ends. The CDR3 consists of 12 residues. Written as DNA, the CDR3 is TGTGCCAGTACTTTATATGGGGGGACGCAGTATTTT. It codes for CASTLYGGTQYF.

The chain couples TRBV7-2 to TRBJ2-3, with a possible D match to TRBD2 (5 bases). This CDR3 contains 14 residues. From germline, CDR1 is SGHTA and CDR2 FQGNSA. The V and J ends lost 5 bases and 3 bases respectively, with 12 bases between them. Written as DNA, the CDR3 is TGTGCCAGCAGCCTAGAGCGGCTGACAGATACGCAGTATTTT. Translated, it gives CASSLERLTDTQYF.

The rearrangement uses TRBV18 and TRBJ2-3; D uncertain. The germline gives CDR1 KGHSH, CDR2 LQKENI. Trimming took off 2 bases at V and 1 base at J, with 4 bases between the two ends. The CDR3 is made up of 13 amino acids. CDR3 nucleotide sequence: TGTGCCAGCTCACCAGGTCGCACAGATACGCAGTATTTT. Its translation: CASSPGRTDTQYF. Full variable domain (missing parts from reference TRBV18 and TRBJ2-3): NAGVMQNPRHLVRRRGQEARLRCSPMKGHSHVYWYRQLPEEGLKFMVYLQKENIIDESGMPKERFSAEFPKEGPSILRIQQVVRGDSAAYFCASSPGRTDTQYFGPGTRLTVL.